The 25 T cell receptor beta chains in this list originate from one sample, sequenced in a study of T cells in Graves' hyperthyroidism and ophthalmopathy. The CDR3 regions of TCR beta were amplified from RNA transcripts. The primer set for the first-round RT-PCR of the TCR CDR3 was HTBI. TCRdb reanalysed the multiplex PCR reads using MiXCR and keeps one entry per CDR3 protein. Of 500,000 to 600,000 distinct CDR3 sequences in the sample, less than 20% were seen once. The specimen sequenced was blood. Receptors were obtained from a man between 35 and 55 years old with Graves' ophthalmopathy.

The rearrangement uses TRBV12-3 or TRBV12-4 and TRBJ2-7, with 7 nucleotides matching TRBD2. CDR3 length: 14 amino acids. V trimming: 6 bases; J trimming: 0 bases; junction bases outside the gene matches: 5. This CDR3 is CASRPGLSSYEQYF. CDR3 DNA sequence: TGTGCCAGCAGGCCGGGACTAAGCTCCTACGAGCAGTACTTC.

A remark on this clonotype: At one of its ends the junction is not consistent with the germline gene, which may arise from a read error. This chain links TRBV5-1 with TRBJ2-7, with 9 bases matching TRBD2. Germline loops: CDR1 SGHRS, CDR2 YFSETQ. The CDR3 extends over 15 amino acids. In nucleotides, the CDR3 is TGTGCCAGCAGACCACTTGCGGGAGGGTCCGACGAGCAGTACTTC. This sequence encodes CASRPLAGGSDEQYF.

This clonotype came up a few times. The V and J genes are TRBV5-8 and TRBJ1-1; D might be TRBD1 (5 bases). The CDR3 is 14 amino acids. Germline-derived CDR1 and CDR2 are SGHTS and YDEGEE. V was clipped by 1 base and J by 5 bases, with 12 bases between them. The CDR3 DNA is TGTGCCAGCAGCTTGAGCCAGGGAAGAACTGAAGCTTTCTTT. This gives the protein CASSLSQGRTEAFF.

Worth noting for this clonotype: Being one base from a much bigger clone, this may be a read error. This chain uses TRBV28 with TRBJ2-7; unclear D gene. The CDR3 is 13 amino acids. The germline V gene has CDR1 MDHEN and CDR2 SYDVKM. CDR3 DNA: TGTGCCAGCAGTTTAATCCCTTCCTACAAGCAGTACTTC. Protein sequence: CASSLIPSYKQYF.

This clonotype occurred many times. The chain is built from TRBV7-9 and TRBJ2-5; D is perhaps TRBD2 (5 bases). Germline loops: CDR1 SEHNR, CDR2 FQNEAQ (reference sequence). The CDR3 contains 14 residues. The germline V and J ends were trimmed by 1 base and 5 bases, with 11 bases remaining between them. The CDR3 sequence: CASSLGNSGETQYF. The CDR3 DNA reads TGTGCCAGCAGCTTAGGGAACAGCGGCGAGACCCAGTACTTC.

This clonotype was counted ten times or more. The chain is built from TRBV3-1 and TRBJ2-7; D remains unclear. The length of the CDR3 is 12 residues. Germline CDR1 and CDR2: LGHDT and YNNKEL (reference sequence). V was clipped by 0 bases and J by 4 bases, with 4 bases between them. CDR3 nucleotide sequence: TGTGCCAGCAGCCAAGAGGAGTACGAGCAGTACTTC. The encoded protein is CASSQEEYEQYF.

The table lists this clonotype with many counts. This sequence joins TRBV28 and TRBJ2-3, with TRBD2 identical over 11 bases. The CDR3 totals 18 residues. The V and J ends lost 2 bases and 2 bases, in that order; junction bases with no gene match: 9. CDR1 MDHEN and CDR2 SYDVKM come from the germline V gene. The CDR3 DNA is TGTGCCAGCAGTTTAGGCCTAGCGGGAGGTTCTAACACAGATACGCAGTATTTT. Translating gives CASSLGLAGGSNTDTQYF.

In this sample, this clonotype turned up a few times. The rearrangement joins TRBV12-3 or TRBV12-4 to TRBJ1-2, with D tentatively TRBD1 (6 bases). This CDR3 is 14 amino acids long. Trimming pared 7 bases from V and 3 bases from J, leaving 15 bases between. As DNA, the CDR3 is TGTGCCAGCACCCAGCGGCGACAGGACTATGGCTACACCTTC. This encodes CASTQRRQDYGYTF.

Only a few counts were recorded for this clonotype. The genes are TRBV7-9 and TRBJ2-1; 8 bases are a match to TRBD2. Trimming at V came to 5 bases and at J to 5 bases, leaving 14 bases not matched to a gene. The CDR3 totals 17 residues. The germline CDR1 and CDR2 sequences are SEHNR and FQNEAQ (reference sequence). CDR3 protein: CASSHTQREMEDNEQFF. The CDR3 region has the DNA TGTGCCAGCAGCCACACCCAGCGGGAGATGGAAGACAATGAGCAGTTCTTC.

In this sample, this clonotype turned up many times. J is TRBJ1-2 and V is TRBV10-3; possibly TRBD1 for D (6 bases). The V end was cut by 6 bases, the J end by 7 bases, with 24 bases between. The CDR3 spans 16 residues. Germline V gene sequence: CDR1 ENHRY, CDR2 SYGVKD. This CDR3 is CAIRLTATGSVGGYTF. CDR3 sequence (DNA): TGTGCCATCAGATTAACAGCTACAGGGAGCGTGGGTGGCTACACCTTC.

The gene calls are TRBV9 and TRBJ2-1; TRBD2 matches 9 bases. This CDR3 is 12 amino acids long. Losses at the gene ends were 2 bases for V and 12 bases for J; bases not matched to a gene: 3. CDR1 is SGDLS, CDR2 YYNGEE, per germline. CDR3 coding DNA: TGTGCCAGCAGCGTCGGGACTAGCCGGCAGTTCTTC. Amino acid sequence: CASSVGTSRQFF.

This chain links TRBV7-9 with TRBJ2-7, with 9 bases that match TRBD1. After removal of 5 bases from V and 7 bases from J, the junction contained 15 bases not matched to a gene. Germline V gives CDR1 SEHNR, CDR2 FQNEAQ (reference sequence). The length of the CDR3 is 16 residues. The DNA of the CDR3 is TGTGCCAGCAGCCTCGGGACAGGGCCCCAGCGGAGGGAGCAGTACTTC. This sequence encodes CASSLGTGPQRREQYF.

This clonotype has ten or more counts. The chain recombines TRBV5-1 with TRBJ2-1, with D hard to call. The germline V gene encodes CDR1 SGHRS and CDR2 YFSETQ. CDR3 length: 15 residues. V was pared by 0 bases and J by 2 bases, with 9 bases between. The chain's CDR3 is CASSLEGSTYNEQFF. The DNA for the CDR3 is TGCGCCAGCAGCTTGGAGGGCAGCACCTACAATGAGCAGTTCTTC.

This clonotype was seen repeatedly, ten times or more. The chain combines TRBV3-1 with TRBJ2-3; a possible D gene is TRBD2 (6 bases). This CDR3 is 18 amino acids long. Trimming stripped 1 base from V and 0 bases from J, with 17 bases between. CDR1 is LGHDT, CDR2 YNNKEL, per germline (reference sequence). The CDR3 region has the DNA TGTGCCAGCAGCCAAGCCGTGGGACTTCTCTCTAGCACAGATACGCAGTATTTT. This sequence encodes CASSQAVGLLSSTDTQYF.

This clonotype occurred a few times. The gene calls are TRBV2 and TRBJ2-4, with D perhaps matching TRBD1 or TRBD2 (5 bases each). The CDR3 extends over 16 amino acids. Trimming cost V 7 bases and J 8 bases, with 24 bases left between them. CDR1 is SNHLY, CDR2 FYNNEI, per germline. Written as DNA, the CDR3 is TGTGCCAGCAAGGGTTGGACACGGGGAACCAACGACATTCAGTACTTC. Its protein product is CASKGWTRGTNDIQYF.

This clonotype appeared a few times. The chain has TRBV9 and TRBJ1-2; D is perhaps TRBD1 (6 bases). CDR3 length: 12 residues. The germline V and J ends were trimmed by 4 bases and 8 bases, with 12 bases remaining between them. From germline, CDR1 is SGDLS and CDR2 YYNGEE. The CDR3 sequence is CASSNDRRGYTF. The CDR3 nucleotides are TGTGCCAGCAGCAACGACAGGAGGGGCTACACCTTC.

The chain is built from TRBV9 and TRBJ1-2, with TRBD1 identical over 10 bases. Trimming removed 3 bases from V and 8 bases from J; junction bases left unmatched: 7. The CDR3 length is 14 residues. The V gene's germline CDR1 is SGDLS and CDR2 YYNGEE. The CDR3, as DNA: TGTGCCAGCAGCGGAAGGGGACAGGGGCCCGGCTACACCTTC. It is translated as CASSGRGQGPGYTF.

At least ten counts were recorded for this clonotype. The CDR3 loop is CASVDRKGPGANVLTF. CDR3 in DNA: TGTGCCAGCGTGGACAGGAAGGGTCCTGGGGCCAACGTCCTGACTTTC. J is TRBJ2-6 and V is TRBV2, with 7 nucleotides matching TRBD1. The CDR3 has 16 residues. Per the germline V gene, CDR1 is SNHLY and CDR2 is FYNNEI. The V and J ends lost 8 bases and 2 bases, in that order; junction bases with no gene match: 9.

Many counts were recorded for this clonotype. J is TRBJ1-2 and V is TRBV2, with a tentative D call TRBD1 (6 bases). The V gene lost 8 bases and the J gene lost 7 bases, with 14 bases spanning the gap. The CDR3 extends over 12 amino acids. CDR1 and CDR2 (germline): SNHLY, FYNNEI. CDR3 in DNA: TGTGCCAGCGTAACAGGGATTGCTGGCTACACCTTC. Encoded protein: CASVTGIAGYTF. Full variable domain (rest looked up from reference TRBV2 and TRBJ1-2): EPEVTQTPSHQVTQMGQEVILRCVPISNHLYFYWYRQILGQKVEFLVSFYNNEISEKSEIFDDQFSVERPDGSNFTLKIRSTKLEDSAMYFCASVTGIAGYTFGSGTRLTVV.

The genes are TRBV6-1 and TRBJ1-2; D remains unclear. Trimming removed 5 bases from V and 3 bases from J, with 10 bases in between. Germline V gene sequence: CDR1 MNHNS, CDR2 SASEGT. This CDR3 comprises 13 residues. CDR3 sequence (DNA): TGTGCCAGCAGTCCAAGCGCCGACTATGGCTACACCTTC. Translated: CASSPSADYGYTF.

This clonotype was detected many times. The chain recombines TRBV10-3 with TRBJ2-5, with a possible D match to TRBD1 (6 bases). Germline CDR1 is ENHRY and CDR2 is SYGVKD. CDR3 length equals 13 residues. V lost 3 bases and J 3 bases, leaving 8 bases between the germline ends. CDR3 nucleotide sequence: TGTGCCATCAGTGAATCAGGGGAAGAGACCCAGTACTTC. Translating gives CAISESGEETQYF.

This chain links TRBV29-1 with TRBJ2-3; TRBD2 aligns across 8 bases. The germline V gene encodes CDR1 SQVTM and CDR2 ANQGSEA. V was clipped by 0 bases and J by 6 bases; unmatched bases: 5. The CDR3 has 14 amino acids. The CDR3 loop reads CSVEEEAGVDTQYF. The CDR3 DNA sequence: TGCAGCGTTGAAGAGGAAGCGGGAGTGGATACGCAGTATTTT.

This clonotype has ten or more counts. The J gene is TRBJ1-1, the V gene TRBV2; D not certain. Germline-derived CDR1 and CDR2 are SNHLY and FYNNEI. The V end was cut by 6 bases, the J end by 0 bases, with 8 bases between. This CDR3 spans 13 amino acids. CDR3 sequence (DNA): TGTGCCAGCAGGTTGACACTGAACACTGAAGCTTTCTTT. This gives the protein CASRLTLNTEAFF.

This clonotype came up many times. The rearrangement uses TRBV2 and TRBJ1-5; D call uncertain. CDR1 is SNHLY and CDR2 is FYNNEI in the germline V gene. V was shortened by 0 bases and J by 5 bases, with 8 bases between the two germline ends. CDR3 length equals 14 residues. Here the CDR3 reads CASSEARGDQPQHF. The CDR3 coding sequence is TGTGCCAGCAGTGAAGCTCGGGGAGATCAGCCCCAGCATTTT.

The rearrangement joins TRBV6-1 to TRBJ2-5, with D maybe TRBD2 (7 bases). Looked up from germline, CDR1 is MNHNS and CDR2 is SASEGT. This CDR3 is 14 amino acids long. Trimming removed 6 bases from V and 3 bases from J, with 14 bases in between. For the CDR3, the DNA is TGTGCCAGCAGAAACCAGGGGACTAAAGAGACCCAGTACTTC. It yields the protein CASRNQGTKETQYF.